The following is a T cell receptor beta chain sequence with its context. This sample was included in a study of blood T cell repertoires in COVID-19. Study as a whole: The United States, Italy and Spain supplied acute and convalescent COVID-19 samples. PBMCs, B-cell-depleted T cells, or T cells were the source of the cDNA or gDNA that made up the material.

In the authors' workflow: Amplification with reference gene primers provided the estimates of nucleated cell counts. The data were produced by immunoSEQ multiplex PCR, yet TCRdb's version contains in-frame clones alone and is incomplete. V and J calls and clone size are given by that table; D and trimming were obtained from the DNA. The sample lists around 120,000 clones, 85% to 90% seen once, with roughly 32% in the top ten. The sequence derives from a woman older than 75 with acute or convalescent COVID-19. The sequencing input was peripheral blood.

The CDR3 sequence: CASSFVDQSNYGYTF. For the CDR3, the DNA is TGTGCCAGCAGCTTCGTCGATCAGTCTAACTATGGCTACACCTTC. The V gene is TRBV7-9, the J gene TRBJ1-2, with no clear D. V gave up 3 bases and J gave up 0 bases, with 11 bases separating them. Per germline, CDR1 SEHNR and CDR2 FQNEAQ (reference sequence). The CDR3 runs to 15 residues.